This entry is about one T cell receptor beta chain. This entry comes from a study of control samples from healthy donors and cancer patients. TCRdb keeps only in-frame clones here, not all; method: immunoSEQ multiplex PCR. Here the sample spans some 160,000 clones, 92% being singletons. V was cut by 8 bases and J by 0 bases, with 14 bases left in between. CDR1 is SNHLY and CDR2 is FYNNEI in the germline V gene. This CDR3 spans 15 amino acids. This chain joins TRBV2 and TRBJ1-5, with a weak D call TRBD1 (5 bases). The sequenced material came from blood. The clonotype comes from a woman younger than 45 in good health. CDR3 DNA sequence: TGTGCCAGCTTAGAGGGGACTTCTAGCAATCAGCCCCAGCATTTT. It encodes CASLEGTSSNQPQHF. Full variable domain (outside the CDR3, taken from reference TRBV2 and TRBJ1-5): EPEVTQTPSHQVTQMGQEVILRCVPISNHLYFYWYRQILGQKVEFLVSFYNNEISEKSEIFDDQFSVERPDGSNFTLKIRSTKLEDSAMYFCASLEGTSSNQPQHFGDGTRLSIL.